The rows below give T cell receptor beta chains drawn from one sample of a study of T cell responses to AZD1222 COVID-19 vaccine. The method was immunoSEQ multiplex PCR; TCRdb's version includes in-frame clones alone and lacks a portion of them. The sample includes some 190,000 clones, about 93% of them seen just once. Sequences were derived from peripheral blood, sampled 28 days after the second AZD1222 dose. These receptor sequences come from an adult who received the AZD1222 COVID-19 vaccine. Both conserved end residues are part of each CDR3. D genes are given only for firm matches. Rows give clone size only sometimes, using once, few, many, or a class for an expanded clone.

d_gene: -
j_gene: TRBJ2-2
abundance: -
v_gene: TRBV12-3/TRBV12-4
CDR3aa: CASSLGGTGELFF
CDR3nt: TGTGCCAGCAGTTTAGGGGGAACCGGGGAGCTGTTTTTT

d_gene: -
j_gene: TRBJ1-1
abundance: -
v_gene: TRBV6-5
CDR3aa: CASSYLPGGAEAFF
CDR3nt: TGTGCCAGCAGTTACCTACCCGGAGGGGCTGAAGCTTTCTTT

d_gene: -
j_gene: TRBJ1-2
abundance: -
v_gene: TRBV7-2
CDR3aa: CASSLGINYGYTF
CDR3nt: TGTGCCAGCAGCTTAGGGATCAACTATGGCTACACCTTC

d_gene: TRBD1
j_gene: TRBJ1-5
abundance: -
v_gene: TRBV6-1
CDR3aa: CASSELSRGFEPQHF
CDR3nt: TGTGCCAGCAGTGAATTGAGCAGGGGGTTTGAGCCCCAGCATTTT

d_gene: -
j_gene: TRBJ2-1
abundance: -
v_gene: TRBV9
CDR3aa: CASSVSGTGYNEQFF
CDR3nt: TGTGCCAGCAGCGTATCAGGGACGGGGTACAATGAGCAGTTCTTC

d_gene: -
j_gene: TRBJ2-3
abundance: -
v_gene: TRBV10-3
CDR3aa: CAISPGQSTDTQYF
CDR3nt: TGTGCCATCAGCCCCGGACAGAGCACAGATACGCAGTATTTT

d_gene: -
j_gene: TRBJ1-5
abundance: -
v_gene: TRBV2
CDR3aa: CASSGIRGTEPQHF
CDR3nt: TGTGCCAGCAGTGGTATTCGGGGTACAGAGCCCCAGCATTTT

d_gene: -
j_gene: TRBJ2-3
abundance: -
v_gene: TRBV11-2
CDR3aa: CASSLERTDTQYF
CDR3nt: TGTGCCAGCAGCTTAGAACGGACAGATACGCAGTATTTT

d_gene: -
j_gene: TRBJ1-5
abundance: -
v_gene: TRBV9
CDR3aa: CASGKQGNQPQHF
CDR3nt: TGTGCCAGCGGCAAACAGGGAAATCAGCCCCAGCATTTT

d_gene: TRBD1
j_gene: TRBJ1-1
abundance: -
v_gene: TRBV7-9
CDR3aa: CASILGDRTQTEAFF
CDR3nt: TGTGCCAGCATCCTGGGGGACAGGACACAAACTGAAGCTTTCTTT

d_gene: -
j_gene: TRBJ1-1
abundance: -
v_gene: TRBV5-5
CDR3aa: CASSLGWDLLTEAFF
CDR3nt: TGTGCCAGCAGCTTGGGGTGGGACCTCCTCACTGAAGCTTTCTTT

d_gene: TRBD1
j_gene: TRBJ1-5
abundance: -
v_gene: TRBV18
CDR3aa: CASSSTGGVNQPQHF
CDR3nt: TGTGCCAGCTCATCCACAGGGGGCGTAAATCAGCCCCAGCATTTT

d_gene: -
j_gene: TRBJ1-5
abundance: -
v_gene: TRBV7-9
CDR3aa: CATSTGISNQPQHF
CDR3nt: TGTGCCACTAGCACAGGGATTAGCAATCAGCCCCAGCATTTT

d_gene: TRBD1
j_gene: TRBJ1-5
abundance: -
v_gene: TRBV18
CDR3aa: CASSPGTEDQPQHF
CDR3nt: TGTGCCAGCTCACCAGGGACAGAGGATCAGCCCCAGCATTTT

d_gene: -
j_gene: TRBJ1-5
abundance: -
v_gene: TRBV12-3/TRBV12-4
CDR3aa: CASRLTNQPQHF
CDR3nt: TGTGCCAGCAGGTTGACCAATCAGCCCCAGCATTTT

d_gene: TRBD2
j_gene: TRBJ2-7
abundance: -
v_gene: TRBV5-1
CDR3aa: CASGAGGPFYEQYF
CDR3nt: TGCGCCAGCGGGGCGGGAGGGCCTTTCTACGAGCAGTACTTC

d_gene: -
j_gene: TRBJ1-2
abundance: -
v_gene: TRBV10-2
CDR3aa: CASSVPGLFYGYTF
CDR3nt: TGCGCCAGCAGTGTACCGGGACTGTTCTATGGCTACACCTTC

d_gene: -
j_gene: TRBJ1-1
abundance: -
v_gene: TRBV6-5
CDR3aa: CASSYRVQNTEAFF
CDR3nt: TGTGCCAGCAGTTACCGAGTACAGAACACTGAAGCTTTCTTT

d_gene: TRBD2
j_gene: TRBJ2-1
abundance: -
v_gene: TRBV11-2
CDR3aa: CASSLGTSGGLNEQFF
CDR3nt: TGTGCCAGCAGCTTAGGGACTAGCGGGGGCCTCAATGAGCAGTTCTTC

d_gene: -
j_gene: TRBJ2-1
abundance: -
v_gene: TRBV3-1/TRBV3-2
CDR3aa: CASSQVRGNEQFF
CDR3nt: TGTGCCAGCAGCCAAGTACGCGGCAATGAGCAGTTCTTC

d_gene: -
j_gene: TRBJ1-5
abundance: -
v_gene: TRBV5-1
CDR3aa: CASSVDGGNQPQHF
CDR3nt: TGCGCCAGCAGCGTGGATGGGGGTAATCAGCCCCAGCATTTT

d_gene: -
j_gene: TRBJ1-3
abundance: -
v_gene: TRBV10-1
CDR3aa: CASSDSSAILSGNTIYF
CDR3nt: TGCGCCAGCAGTGATAGTTCCGCTATTCTCTCTGGAAACACCATATATTTT

d_gene: -
j_gene: TRBJ1-3
abundance: once
v_gene: TRBV21-1
CDR3aa: CASSKRGGRASGNTIYF
CDR3nt: TGTGCCAGCAGCAAAAGGGGGGGCAGGGCGTCTGGAAACACCATATATTTT

d_gene: -
j_gene: TRBJ1-2
abundance: -
v_gene: TRBV20-1
CDR3aa: CSASRAGARGYGYTF
CDR3nt: TGCAGTGCTAGTAGGGCAGGGGCAAGGGGGTATGGCTACACCTTC

d_gene: TRBD2
j_gene: TRBJ2-3
abundance: -
v_gene: TRBV2
CDR3aa: CASRNSGSTDTQYF
CDR3nt: TGTGCCAGCAGGAATAGCGGGAGCACAGATACGCAGTATTTT

d_gene: -
j_gene: TRBJ1-2
abundance: -
v_gene: TRBV6-5
CDR3aa: CASSTRQRAKDTF
CDR3nt: TGTGCCAGCAGTACCCGACAGAGGGCGAAAGACACCTTC

d_gene: -
j_gene: TRBJ1-3
abundance: -
v_gene: TRBV7-7
CDR3aa: CASSQEVGQFAGNTIYF
CDR3nt: TGTGCCAGCAGCCAGGAAGTCGGTCAGTTTGCTGGAAACACCATATATTTT

d_gene: -
j_gene: TRBJ1-6
abundance: -
v_gene: TRBV19
CDR3aa: CASRGGRDSPLHF
CDR3nt: TGTGCCAGTAGGGGAGGGAGGGACTCACCCCTCCACTTT

d_gene: -
j_gene: TRBJ1-5
abundance: -
v_gene: TRBV4-2
CDR3aa: CASSQERQGNQPQHF
CDR3nt: TGTGCCAGCAGCCAAGAGCGGCAGGGCAATCAGCCCCAGCATTTT

d_gene: -
j_gene: TRBJ1-3
abundance: -
v_gene: TRBV6-5
CDR3aa: CASSYSFTASGNTIYF
CDR3nt: TGTGCCAGCAGTTACTCGTTTACGGCTTCTGGAAACACCATATATTTT

d_gene: -
j_gene: TRBJ1-2
abundance: -
v_gene: TRBV11-1
CDR3aa: CASSVGPGYTF
CDR3nt: TGTGCCAGCAGCGTAGGCCCCGGCTACACCTTC

d_gene: TRBD2
j_gene: TRBJ2-1
abundance: -
v_gene: TRBV4-2
CDR3aa: CASSQRSSGGLNEQFF
CDR3nt: TGTGCCAGCAGCCAACGCTCTAGCGGAGGGTTGAATGAGCAGTTCTTC

d_gene: -
j_gene: TRBJ1-1
abundance: -
v_gene: TRBV3-1/TRBV3-2
CDR3aa: CASSQSAEAFF
CDR3nt: TGTGCCAGCAGCCAATCAGCTGAAGCTTTCTTT